This entry features one TCR beta chain sequence. The source of the sample is a study of T cell changes during pregnancy in multiple sclerosis. TCRdb's table, derived via immunoSEQ multiplex PCR, lists solely in-frame clones and lacks some. The table has fewer than 50,000 clones, around 90% seen once. The sequencing here drew on CD4+ T cells from peripheral blood mononuclear cells, taken in the first trimester of pregnancy. The clonotype comes from a female donor with multiple sclerosis, enrolled in a pregnancy study.

CDR3 DNA sequence: TGTGCCAGCAGTTTAATCCAGGGTAATCAGCCCCAGCATTTT. Its protein product is CASSLIQGNQPQHF. The V gene is TRBV28, the J gene TRBJ1-5; TRBD1 might be the D (5 bases). Trimming stripped 2 bases from V and 4 bases from J, with 9 bases between. The CDR3 consists of 14 residues. In germline, CDR1 is MDHEN, CDR2 SYDVKM.